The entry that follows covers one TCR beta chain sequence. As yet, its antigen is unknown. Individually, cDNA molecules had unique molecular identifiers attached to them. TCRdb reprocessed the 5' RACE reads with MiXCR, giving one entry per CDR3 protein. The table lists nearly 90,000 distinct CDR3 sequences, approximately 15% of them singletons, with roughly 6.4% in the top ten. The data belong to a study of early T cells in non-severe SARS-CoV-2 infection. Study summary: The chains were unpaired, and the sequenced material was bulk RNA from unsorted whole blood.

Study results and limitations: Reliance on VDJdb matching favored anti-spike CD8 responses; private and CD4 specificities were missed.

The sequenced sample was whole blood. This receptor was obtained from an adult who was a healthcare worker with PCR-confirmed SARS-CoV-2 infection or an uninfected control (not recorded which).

CDR3: CASTPSGAEGYTF. CDR3 coding DNA: TGTGCCAGCACCCCATCCGGGGCGGAGGGCTACACCTTC. The chain has TRBV28 and TRBJ1-2; weak D call: TRBD1 (5 bases). CDR1 is MDHEN and CDR2 is SYDVKM in the germline V gene. The CDR3 contains 13 residues. V gave up 7 bases and J gave up 8 bases, with 17 bases separating them.